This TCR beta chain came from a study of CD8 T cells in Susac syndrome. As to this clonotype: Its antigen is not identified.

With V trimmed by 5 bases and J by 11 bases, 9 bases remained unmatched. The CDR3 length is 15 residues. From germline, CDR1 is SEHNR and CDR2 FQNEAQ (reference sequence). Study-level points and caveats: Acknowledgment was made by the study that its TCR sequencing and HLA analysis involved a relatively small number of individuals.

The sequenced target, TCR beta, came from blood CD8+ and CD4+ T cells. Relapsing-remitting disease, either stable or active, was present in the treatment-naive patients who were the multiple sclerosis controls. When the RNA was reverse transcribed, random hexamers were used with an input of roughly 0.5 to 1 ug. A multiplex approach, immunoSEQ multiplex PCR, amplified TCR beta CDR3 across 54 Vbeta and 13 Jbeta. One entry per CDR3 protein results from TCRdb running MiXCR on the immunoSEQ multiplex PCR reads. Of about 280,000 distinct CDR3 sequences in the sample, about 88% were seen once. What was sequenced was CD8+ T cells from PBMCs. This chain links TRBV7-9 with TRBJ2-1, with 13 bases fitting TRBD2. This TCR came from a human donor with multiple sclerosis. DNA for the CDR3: TGTGCCAGCAGCCATCCACTAGCGGGAGGGCCGAAGCAGTTCTTC. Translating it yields CASSHPLAGGPKQFF.